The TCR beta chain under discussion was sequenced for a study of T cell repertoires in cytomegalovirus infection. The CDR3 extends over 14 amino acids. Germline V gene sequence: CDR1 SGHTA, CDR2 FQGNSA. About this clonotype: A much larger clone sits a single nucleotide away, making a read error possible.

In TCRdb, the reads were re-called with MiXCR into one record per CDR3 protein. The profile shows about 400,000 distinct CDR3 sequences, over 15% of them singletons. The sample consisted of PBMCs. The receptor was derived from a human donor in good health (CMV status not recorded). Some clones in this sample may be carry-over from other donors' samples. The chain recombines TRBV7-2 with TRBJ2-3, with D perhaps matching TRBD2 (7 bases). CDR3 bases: TGTGCCAACAGCTACGGGGGGCCTGAAGATACGCAGTATTTT. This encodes CANSYGGPEDTQYF.